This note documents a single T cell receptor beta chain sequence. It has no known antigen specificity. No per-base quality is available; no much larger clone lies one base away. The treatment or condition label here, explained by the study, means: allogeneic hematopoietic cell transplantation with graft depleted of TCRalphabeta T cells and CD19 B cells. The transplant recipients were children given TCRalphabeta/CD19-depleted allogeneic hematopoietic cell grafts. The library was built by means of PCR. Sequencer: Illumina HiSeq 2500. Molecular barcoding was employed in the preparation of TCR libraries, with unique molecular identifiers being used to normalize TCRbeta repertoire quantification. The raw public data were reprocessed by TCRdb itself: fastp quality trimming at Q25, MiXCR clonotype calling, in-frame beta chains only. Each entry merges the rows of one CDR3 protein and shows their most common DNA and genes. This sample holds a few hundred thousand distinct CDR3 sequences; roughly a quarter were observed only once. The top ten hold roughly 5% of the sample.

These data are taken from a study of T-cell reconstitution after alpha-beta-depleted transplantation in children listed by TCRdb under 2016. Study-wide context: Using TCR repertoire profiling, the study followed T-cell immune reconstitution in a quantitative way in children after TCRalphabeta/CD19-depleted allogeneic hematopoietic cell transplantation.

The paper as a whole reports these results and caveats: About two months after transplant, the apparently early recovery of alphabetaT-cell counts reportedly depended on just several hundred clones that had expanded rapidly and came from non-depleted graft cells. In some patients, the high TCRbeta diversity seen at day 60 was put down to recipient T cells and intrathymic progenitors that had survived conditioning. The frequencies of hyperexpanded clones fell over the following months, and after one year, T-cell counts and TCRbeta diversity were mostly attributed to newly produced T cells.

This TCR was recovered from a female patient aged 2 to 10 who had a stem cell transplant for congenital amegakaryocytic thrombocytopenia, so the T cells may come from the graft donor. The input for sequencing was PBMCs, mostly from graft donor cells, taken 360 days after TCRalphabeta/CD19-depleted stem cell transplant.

The CDR3 protein sequence reads: CASSLVVTGGPGELFF. The DNA sequence reads TGCGCCAGCAGCTTGGTCGTGACAGGGGGCCCCGGGGAGCTGTTTTTT. The chain is encoded by TRBV5-1 joined to TRBJ2-2; 10 central bases correspond to TRBD1. CDR1 and CDR2, looked up from the germline V gene, are SGHRS and YFSETQ. The junction shows trimming of 0 bases on V and 6 bases on J, and the gene matches do not reach 5 bases of it. Inclusive of the bounding cysteine and phenylalanine, the CDR3 is 16 residues long. The DNA shown is the 48-base CDR3, in frame from base 1. When the CDR3 is completed using the reference TRBV5-1 and TRBJ2-2 genes on either side, the full variable domain is KAGVTQTPRYLIKTRGQQVTLSCSPISGHRSVSWYQQTPGQGLQFLFEYFSETQRNKGNFPGRFSGRQFSNSRSEMNVSTLELGDSALYLCASSLVVTGGPGELFFGEGSRLTVL.